This is a list of T cell receptor beta chains from one sample in a study of OX40 agonist ivuxolimab in advanced cancers. The method was immunoSEQ multiplex PCR; TCRdb's version includes in-frame clones alone and lacks a portion of them. The repertoire holds approximately 50,000 clones, approximately 80% seen once, with 3% to 5% in the top ten. This specimen was CD4+ or CD8+ T cells sorted from blood, taken in a trial of the OX40 agonist ivuxolimab. The receptors stem from an adult with an advanced solid tumor such as melanoma, head and neck, liver or kidney cancer. CDR3s include the opening cysteine and the closing phenylalanine or tryptophan. Each record gives: J gene, V gene, D gene, clone size, CDR3 DNA, CDR3 protein. The D gene is left open where the match is weak. Clone sizes are given selectively: once, few, many, or a class where the clone is expanded.

>TRBJ2-1|TRBV5-1|NA|once
TGCGCCAGCAGCTTGGGAGCGACTCGGGGGCAGTTCTTC
CASSLGATRGQFF
>TRBJ2-7|TRBV7-2|NA|NA
TGTGCCAGCAGCTCAATCCCTGGAACCTACGAGCAGTACTTC
CASSSIPGTYEQYF
>TRBJ1-2|TRBV18|TRBD1|NA
TGTGCCAGCTCACCACGGGACAGGGGCCGTATTGGCTACACCTTC
CASSPRDRGRIGYTF
>TRBJ2-4|TRBV7-2|NA|NA
TGTGCCAGCAGCTCCACGCAACTCAACAGGAGAAGGGTCAAAAACATTCAGTACTTC
CASSSTQLNRRRVKNIQYF
>TRBJ1-1|TRBV7-3|TRBD1|few
TGTGCCAGCGCCCCTGACATGACAGGGGGCGTCACTGAAGCTTTCTTT
CASAPDMTGGVTEAFF
>TRBJ1-4|TRBV5-1|NA|NA
TGCGCCAGCAGACCCTTAAACGGGGATGAAAAACTGTTTTTT
CASRPLNGDEKLFF
>TRBJ1-1|TRBV4-2|NA|NA
TGTGCCAGCAGCCAAGATACAGGTCTGAGGTTTGAAGCTTTCTTT
CASSQDTGLRFEAFF
>TRBJ1-2|TRBV21-1|NA|NA
TGTGCCAGCAGCAAAGTGGCGGACAGGGTTTGCGAGAACTATGGCTACACCTTC
CASSKVADRVCENYGYTF
>TRBJ2-3|TRBV9|TRBD2|NA
TGTGCCAGCAGCGTTAGGCCAGCGGGGGACACAGATACGCAGTATTTT
CASSVRPAGDTDTQYF
>TRBJ2-5|TRBV9|NA|NA
TGTGCCAGCAGCGTAGGGTCATGGGAGACCCAGTACTTC
CASSVGSWETQYF
>TRBJ1-3|TRBV5-1|NA|NA
TGCGCCAGCAGGCCCGCTTCCTCTGGAAACACCATATATTTT
CASRPASSGNTIYF
>TRBJ1-1|TRBV13|NA|NA
TGTGCCAGCAGCTTAGTTCTTGGAATCCCGGGGAGCGCCACTGAAGCTTTCTTT
CASSLVLGIPGSATEAFF
>TRBJ2-7|TRBV18|NA|NA
TGTGCCAGCTCACCAGGTTCCTACGAGCAGTACTTC
CASSPGSYEQYF